Below, 27 T cell receptor beta chains from the same sample are listed, as sequenced in a study of T cell responses to AZD1222 COVID-19 vaccine. Profiling relied on immunoSEQ multiplex PCR, and the TCRdb table lists in-frame clones only, not all of them. The table includes about 100,000 clones, 91% detected once. Sequences were derived from peripheral blood, sampled 28 days after the second AZD1222 dose. The receptors here all came from an adult who received the AZD1222 COVID-19 vaccine.

This chain links TRBV10-1 with TRBJ1-1, with D tentatively TRBD1 (5 bases). Germline loops: CDR1 WNHNN, CDR2 SYGVQD (reference sequence). Trimming took off 3 bases at V and 8 bases at J, with 13 bases between the two ends. The CDR3 consists of 13 residues. CDR3 in DNA: TGCGCCAGCAGTGAAGGGGTGTTACAAGAAGCTTTCTTT. Protein: CASSEGVLQEAFF.

In DNA, the CDR3 is TGTGCCAGCAGCCAGGGGGTCAACGAGCAGTACTTC. Its protein product is CASSQGVNEQYF. The rearrangement uses TRBV9 and TRBJ2-7; 7 positions agree with TRBD1. This CDR3 spans 12 amino acids. V trimming: 4 bases; J trimming: 5 bases; junction bases outside the gene matches: 3. The germline V gene has CDR1 SGDLS and CDR2 YYNGEE.

The chain couples TRBV27 to TRBJ2-7; a possible D gene is TRBD2 (5 bases). The V end lost 0 bases, the J end lost 6 bases, and 9 bases lay between the germline ends. This CDR3 comprises 13 residues. Germline V gene lookup returns CDR1 MNHEY and CDR2 SMNVEV (reference sequence). CDR3 nucleotides: TGTGCCAGCAGTTTATCAAAGGAGGCCGAGCAGTACTTC. Translated: CASSLSKEAEQYF.

The chain carries TRBV7-8 and TRBJ2-7, with D uncertain. The CDR3 is made up of 12 amino acids. Germline-derived CDR1 and CDR2 are SGHVS and FQNEAQ. V lost 5 bases and J lost 4, with 9 bases in between. CDR3 sequence reads: CASSKSGYEQYF. CDR3 bases: TGTGCCAGCAGCAAAAGTGGGTACGAGCAGTACTTC.

This rearrangement joins TRBV6-6 to TRBJ1-6; maybe TRBD1 (5 bases). The CDR3 totals 12 residues. Germline CDR1 is MNHNY and CDR2 is SVGAGI (reference sequence). Trimming pared 7 bases from V and 11 bases from J, leaving 12 bases between. CDR3 protein: CASTPEGTPLHF. The CDR3 DNA follows: TGTGCCAGCACCCCGGAGGGGACACCCCTCCACTTT.

The chain joins TRBV7-9 to TRBJ2-5, with D possibly TRBD1 on 6 matching bases. Trimming pared 1 base from V and 4 bases from J, leaving 22 bases between. The CDR3 totals 18 residues. From germline, CDR1 is SEHNR and CDR2 FQNEAQ (reference sequence). The CDR3 DNA sequence: TGTGCCAGCAGCTTAGACCATCTTAGTTCTGGGGGCGCAGAGACCCAGTACTTC. This gives the protein CASSLDHLSSGGAETQYF.

The chain links TRBV19 to TRBJ1-5; D is undetermined. Deletions cut 4 bases from V and 7 bases from J, with 8 bases between. The CDR3 contains 12 residues. The germline V gene encodes CDR1 LNHDA and CDR2 SQIVND (reference sequence). The DNA of the CDR3 is TGTGCCAGTAGTACGTTTGGGCAGCCCCAGCATTTT. Its protein is CASSTFGQPQHF.

V and J are TRBV7-7 and TRBJ2-5; TRBD2 agrees at 7 bases. Per the germline V gene, CDR1 is SSHAT and CDR2 is FNYEAQ (reference sequence). This CDR3 has 15 amino acids. J was trimmed by 1 base and V by 4 bases; bases with no gene match: 6. CDR3 bases: TGTGCCAGCAGCTCCCAAGGCGGGAGCCAAGAGACCCAGTACTTC. Encoded protein: CASSSQGGSQETQYF.

The rearrangement uses TRBV6-5 and TRBJ1-1; tentative D call: TRBD1 (5 bases). Trimming removed 8 bases at V and 5 bases at J, with 12 bases between. The germline V gene has CDR1 MNHEY and CDR2 SVGAGI. The length of the CDR3 is 12 residues. CDR3 in DNA: TGTGCCAGCGGAGCCGGGGGGACTGAAGCTTTCTTT. Encoded protein: CASGAGGTEAFF.

The chain joins TRBV18 to TRBJ2-2; perhaps TRBD1 as D (5 bases). Germline assignment: CDR1 KGHSH and CDR2 LQKENI. This CDR3 has 17 amino acids. Trimming left V 9 bases short and J 0 bases short, with 20 bases between. DNA for the CDR3: TGTGCCAGTCAACCCAGGGAAAGGGCGACGAACACCGGGGAGCTGTTTTTT. Protein: CASQPRERATNTGELFF.

V usage is TRBV29-1 and J usage is TRBJ2-7; 9 bases are shared with TRBD2. Germline-derived CDR1 and CDR2 are SQVTM and ANQGSEA. V lost 5 bases, J lost 7 bases, and 9 bases stayed unmatched. There are 13 residues in the CDR3. In DNA form, the CDR3 reads TGCAGCGTTAACCTAGCGGGATCAAGGGAGCAGTACTTC. This translates into CSVNLAGSREQYF.

This clone was observed once. The rearrangement links TRBV11-3 to TRBJ2-1, with D maybe TRBD2 (6 bases). The CDR3 extends over 14 amino acids. CDR1 and CDR2 (germline): SGHNT, YENEEA. Trimming took off 5 bases at V and 3 bases at J, with 11 bases between the two ends. The CDR3 nucleotides read TGTGCCAGCAGCCCGACCGGGGGCTACAATGAGCAGTTCTTC. It translates to CASSPTGGYNEQFF.

The rearrangement uses TRBV10-1 and TRBJ2-3; 7 nucleotides align to TRBD2. After removal of 2 bases from V and 1 base from J, the junction contained 9 bases not matched to a gene. The CDR3 is 17 residues long. CDR1 and CDR2 (germline): WNHNN, SYGVQD (reference sequence). As DNA, the CDR3 is TGCGCCAGCAGTGAGAGGGTGGGAGGGCCTGGCACAGATACGCAGTATTTT. This encodes CASSERVGGPGTDTQYF.

The chain employs TRBV3-1 (or the pseudogene TRBV3-2) and TRBJ2-7; 8 bases map to TRBD2. Looked up from germline, CDR1 is LGHDT and CDR2 is YNNKEL (reference sequence). Trimming took 3 bases from V and 3 from J; bases not matched to a gene: 10. There are 16 residues in the CDR3. This CDR3 reads CASSQSPGRAVYEQYF. The CDR3 DNA sequence: TGTGCCAGCAGCCAGTCCCCCGGGAGGGCCGTCTACGAGCAGTACTTC.

CDR3 in amino acids: CASSTGDTSRPQHF. Written as DNA, the CDR3 is TGTGCCAGCAGTACGGGGGACACCTCCCGGCCCCAGCATTTT. The chain recombines TRBV6-2 or TRBV6-3 with TRBJ1-5, with D perhaps TRBD1 (6 bases). Trimming pared 5 bases from V and 9 bases from J, leaving 17 bases between. Germline V gene data show CDR1 as MNHEY and CDR2 as SVGEGT. CDR3 size: 14 residues.

This clone showed up just once. The gene calls are TRBV7-8 and TRBJ2-1; tentative D call: TRBD1 (6 bases). Trimming removed 5 bases at V and 4 bases at J, with 12 bases between. Germline V gives CDR1 SGHVS, CDR2 FQNEAQ. The CDR3 is made up of 14 amino acids. This chain's CDR3 is CASSPRTAYNEQFF. The DNA for the CDR3 is TGTGCCAGCAGCCCCCGGACAGCTTACAATGAGCAGTTCTTC.

The chain is built from TRBV7-2 and TRBJ1-2, with D possibly being TRBD1 (5 bases). CDR1 SGHTA and CDR2 FQGNSA come from the germline V gene. With 6 bases removed from V and 8 bases from J, the gap between germline ends came to 13 bases. The CDR3 contains 12 residues. CDR3 protein: CASSFPGRGYTF. The CDR3 DNA reads as TGTGCCAGCAGTTTCCCAGGGAGAGGCTACACCTTC. The full variable domain, its missing parts supplied by reference TRBV7-2 and TRBJ1-2, is GAGVSQSPSNKVTEKGKDVELRCDPISGHTALYWYRQSLGQGLEFLIYFQGNSAPDKSGLPSDRFSAERTGGSVSTLTIQRTQQEDSAVYLCASSFPGRGYTFGSGTRLTVV.

A few counts support this clone. The J gene is TRBJ2-7, the V gene TRBV6-1; possible D gene TRBD2, 6 bases. Germline V gene sequence: CDR1 MNHNS, CDR2 SASEGT. Trimming cost V 3 bases and J 3 bases, with 12 bases left between them. The CDR3 spans 14 residues. CDR3 region: CASSDGQGGYEQYF. The CDR3 DNA is TGTGCCAGCAGTGACGGGCAGGGAGGCTACGAGCAGTACTTC.

This rearrangement joins TRBV7-8 to TRBJ1-5; no definite D call. The V gene lost 1 base and the J gene lost 7 bases, with 17 bases spanning the gap. Germline CDR1 SGHVS, CDR2 FQNEAQ. The CDR3 covers 16 residues. As DNA, the CDR3 is TGTGCCAGCAGCTTAGTAGGCAGACAAACGGGGCAGCCCCAGCATTTT. Protein sequence: CASSLVGRQTGQPQHF.

The chain joins TRBV24-1 to TRBJ2-2, with no clear D. This CDR3 is built from 13 residues. Germline values: CDR1 KGHDR, CDR2 SFDVKD. The germline V and J ends were trimmed by 3 bases and 6 bases, with 7 bases remaining between them. The CDR3: CATSDGLPGELFF. DNA of the CDR3: TGTGCCACCAGTGATGGTCTACCCGGGGAGCTGTTTTTT.

V gene TRBV7-8 combines with J gene TRBJ1-1; D ambiguous. Germline CDR1 and CDR2: SGHVS and FQNEAQ. Trimming removed 5 bases at V and 2 bases at J, with 15 bases between. The CDR3 is 15 amino acids. This chain's CDR3 is CASSHSRTVNTEAFF. CDR3 coding DNA: TGTGCCAGCAGCCACTCCCGGACCGTTAACACTGAAGCTTTCTTT.

The J gene is TRBJ2-2, the V gene TRBV19; TRBD1 is a possible D gene (6 bases). Germline lookup yields CDR1 LNHDA and CDR2 SQIVND (reference sequence). V was clipped by 9 bases and J by 0 bases, with 11 bases between them. The CDR3 is 14 amino acids. DNA for the CDR3: TGTGCCAGCTCGGGACATTCGAACACCGGGGAGCTGTTTTTT. Protein sequence: CASSGHSNTGELFF.

The chain's CDR3 is CASSWSRGEQFF. The CDR3 nucleotides read TGTGCCAGCAGCTGGTCGAGGGGTGAGCAGTTCTTC. The chain uses TRBV5-4 and TRBJ2-1, with D possibly called TRBD1 or TRBD2 (5 bases each). The CDR3 covers 12 residues. V was shortened by 3 bases and J by 9 bases, with 10 bases between the two germline ends. Germline loops: CDR1 SGHNT, CDR2 YYREEE (reference sequence).

The V gene is TRBV28, the J gene TRBJ2-7; 10 positions match TRBD1. Germline-derived CDR1 and CDR2 are MDHEN and SYDVKM. V shed 6 bases, J shed 6 bases, and the junction held 11 bases outside the gene matches. This CDR3 contains 15 residues. CDR3 region: CASRNMGQGKGEQYF. The CDR3 DNA reads as TGTGCCAGCAGAAACATGGGACAGGGGAAGGGCGAGCAGTACTTC.

The chain carries TRBV12-3 or TRBV12-4 and TRBJ1-1; D uncertain. Trimming removed 6 bases at V and 3 bases at J, with 11 bases between. The CDR3 sequence is 13 residues long. CDR3 bases: TGTGCCAGCAGCCGGGCTAGGGACACTGAAGCTTTCTTT. Encoded protein: CASSRARDTEAFF.

The rearrangement joins TRBV4-1 to TRBJ2-4; TRBD2 matches 11 bases. Germline CDR1 is MGHRA and CDR2 is YSYEKL. The CDR3 covers 21 residues. V was clipped by 3 bases and J by 0 bases; unmatched bases: 16. Here the CDR3 DNA reads TGCGCCAGCAGCCATCCTGCCGGGACTAGCGGAAAAATACTAGCCAAAAACATTCAGTACTTC. Its translation is CASSHPAGTSGKILAKNIQYF.

The chain couples TRBV2 to TRBJ1-1, with TRBD1 matching 7 bases. The germline CDR1 and CDR2 sequences are SNHLY and FYNNEI. This CDR3 is 15 amino acids long. Germline trimming cut 6 bases from V and 0 bases from J; bases unmatched to any gene: 7. The CDR3 DNA reads TGTGCCAGCAGGAGGGGGCCTATAATGAACACTGAAGCTTTCTTT. Translation gives CASRRGPIMNTEAFF. Using reference TRBV2 and TRBJ1-1 for the parts outside the CDR3, the full variable domain is EPEVTQTPSHQVTQMGQEVILRCVPISNHLYFYWYRQILGQKVEFLVSFYNNEISEKSEIFDDQFSVERPDGSNFTLKIRSTKLEDSAMYFCASRRGPIMNTEAFFGQGTRLTVV.